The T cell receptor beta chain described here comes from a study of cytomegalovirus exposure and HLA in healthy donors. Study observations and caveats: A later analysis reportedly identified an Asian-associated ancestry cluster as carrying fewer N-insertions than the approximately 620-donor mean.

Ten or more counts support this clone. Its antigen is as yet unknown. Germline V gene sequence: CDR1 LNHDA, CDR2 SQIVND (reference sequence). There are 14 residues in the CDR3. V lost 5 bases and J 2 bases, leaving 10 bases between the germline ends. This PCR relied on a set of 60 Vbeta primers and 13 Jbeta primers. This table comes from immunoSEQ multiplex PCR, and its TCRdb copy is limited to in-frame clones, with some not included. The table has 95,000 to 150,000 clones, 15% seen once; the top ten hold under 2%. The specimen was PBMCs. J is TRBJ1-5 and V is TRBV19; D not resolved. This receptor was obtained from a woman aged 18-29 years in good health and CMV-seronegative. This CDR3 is CASSVRQRNQPQHF. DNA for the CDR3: TGTGCCAGTAGTGTCCGACAACGCAATCAGCCCCAGCATTTT. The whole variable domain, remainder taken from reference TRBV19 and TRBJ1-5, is DGGITQSPKYLFRKEGQNVTLSCEQNLNHDAMYWYRQDPGQGLRLIYYSQIVNDFQKGDIAEGYSVSREKKESFPLTVTSAQKNPTAFYLCASSVRQRNQPQHFGDGTRLSIL.